This T cell receptor (beta chain) appears in the sequencing data of a study of T cells expressing NK-cell markers. Study-wide background: Sorted T-cell subsets CD3+CD56+NKG2C+, CD3+CD56+NKG2C- and CD3+CD56-NKG2C+ were TCR beta-sequenced.

There are 18 residues in the CDR3. Per the germline V gene, CDR1 is SGHVS and CDR2 is FQNEAQ. TCRdb reprocessed the 5' RACE reads and stores each CDR3 protein as one record, lacking DNA. Here the sample table reports about 460,000 distinct CDR3 sequences. Sequenced material: blood T cells: a sorted CD56 or NKG2C T cell subset, CD4+ or CD8+ T cells, or bulk PBMC T cells (not recorded which). The V call is TRBV7-8, the J call TRBJ2-1; TCRdb gives TRBD2 as the D gene, but with no DNA this cannot be confirmed. The TCR comes from a woman in her forties or fifties in good health. The CDR3 reads CASSLGLAGRGLYNEQFF. Based on the CDR3 plus reference TRBV7-8 and TRBJ2-1, the full variable domain is GAGVSQSPRYKVAKRGQDVALRCDPISGHVSLFWYQQALGQGPEFLTYFQNEAQLDKSGLPSDRFFAERPEGSVSTLKIQRTQQEDSAVYLCASSLGLAGRGLYNEQFFGPGTRLTVL.